The 18 T cell receptor beta chains below all came from one sample that was sequenced in a study of blood T cell repertoires in COVID-19. Produced via immunoSEQ multiplex PCR; TCRdb's table is partial and in-frame only. The repertoire holds 150,000 to 200,000 clones, more than 70% seen once, with roughly 20% in the top ten. Sequencing was carried out using peripheral blood. All receptors derive from a woman between 70 and 85 years old who had recovered from COVID-19.

V is TRBV10-3 and J is TRBJ2-7; D gene ambiguous. Germline V lookup: CDR1 ENHRY, CDR2 SYGVKD. This CDR3 is 12 amino acids long. The V end lost 2 bases, the J end lost 11 bases, and 13 bases lay between the germline ends. As DNA, the CDR3 is TGTGCCATCAGTGAGGGGTGGGCTCAGGAGTACTTC. Residues: CAISEGWAQEYF.

The V gene is TRBV7-6, the J gene TRBJ1-4; weak D call: TRBD1 (5 bases). Germline CDR1 is SGHVS and CDR2 is FNYEAQ. V was pared by 4 bases and J by 4 bases, with 16 bases between. CDR3 length: 16 amino acids. The CDR3 here is CASSSIRGLDNEKLFF. CDR3 DNA: TGTGCCAGCAGCTCAATAAGGGGTTTGGATAATGAAAAACTGTTTTTT.

Regarding this clone: Other DNA variants within this sample encode the same CDR3. The chain carries TRBV2 and TRBJ1-2; weak D call: TRBD1 (5 bases). V lost 4 bases and J 4 bases, leaving 7 bases between the germline ends. The CDR3 consists of 12 residues. Germline V lookup: CDR1 SNHLY, CDR2 FYNNEI. CDR3 in amino acids: CASSVGGYGYTF. As DNA, the CDR3 is TGTGCCAGCAGTGTGGGGGGCTATGGCTACACCTTC.

The chain links TRBV6-5 to TRBJ2-7; tentatively, D is TRBD1 (6 bases). The germline V and J ends were trimmed by 4 bases and 4 bases, with 11 bases remaining between them. The CDR3 loop spans 13 amino acids. Germline CDR1 is MNHEY and CDR2 is SVGAGI. CDR3 protein: CASSSDRGYEQYF. The CDR3 bases are TGTGCCAGCAGTTCGGACAGAGGTTACGAGCAGTACTTC.

The rearrangement links TRBV6-5 to TRBJ2-1; the D gene is possibly TRBD1 (5 bases). The CDR3 spans 12 residues. Germline V lookup: CDR1 MNHEY, CDR2 SVGAGI. The V end lost 6 bases, the J end lost 8 bases, and 11 bases lay between the germline ends. The CDR3 sequence: CASRGRWDEQFF. The CDR3, as DNA: TGTGCCAGCAGGGGGCGATGGGATGAGCAGTTCTTC.

The J gene is TRBJ2-1, the V gene TRBV28; TRBD2 matches 9 bases. This CDR3 is 14 amino acids long. With 7 bases clipped from V and 4 bases from J, the junction kept 5 bases outside the gene matches. The germline gives CDR1 MDHEN, CDR2 SYDVKM. The CDR3 nucleotides are TGTGCCAGCAACCCGAGCGGGAGGTACAATGAGCAGTTCTTC. It translates to CASNPSGRYNEQFF.

The chain links TRBV19 to TRBJ2-2; possibly TRBD1 for D (7 bases). This CDR3 is 14 amino acids long. Trimming removed 6 bases from V and 4 bases from J, with 12 bases in between. Germline CDR1 LNHDA, CDR2 SQIVND (reference sequence). CDR3 amino acids: CASRARGATGELFF. CDR3 bases: TGTGCCAGTAGGGCCAGGGGGGCCACCGGGGAGCTGTTTTTT.

In its sample, this clone was seen once. The chain employs TRBV11-3 and TRBJ2-6; TRBD1 aligns across 8 bases. The CDR3 consists of 16 residues. The V segment lost 3 bases and the J segment 0 bases; nucleotides outside the gene matches: 1. Germline V CDR1 and CDR2: SGHNT, YENEEA. This CDR3 is CASSFQGASGANVLTF. CDR3 DNA: TGTGCCAGCAGCTTCCAGGGGGCCTCTGGGGCCAACGTCCTGACTTTC.

The chain joins TRBV5-1 to TRBJ1-5; TRBD1 matches at 8 bases. This CDR3 spans 16 amino acids. Germline CDR1 reads SGHRS; CDR2 reads YFSETQ. V lost 4 bases and J lost 2; bases outside the gene matches: 8. CDR3 nucleotide sequence: TGCGCCAGCAGCCCAGGACAGGGTGGTGGCAATCAGCCCCAGCATTTT. Protein: CASSPGQGGGNQPQHF.

The chain's CDR3 is CASSQDFLSGGDTGELFF. The CDR3 nucleotides read TGTGCCAGCAGCCAAGATTTTTTGTCGGGGGGAGACACCGGGGAGCTGTTTTTT. The chain has TRBV4-2 and TRBJ2-2; 7 nucleotides align to TRBD2. The V gene end was trimmed by 0 bases and the J gene end by 3 bases; junction bases not matched to a gene: 10. Germline V gives CDR1 LGHNA, CDR2 YNFKEQ. The CDR3 extends over 18 amino acids.

CDR3 nucleotide sequence: TGTGCCAGCGGTTGGGGGCGGGAGGGTACCGGGGAGCTGTTTTTT. Protein sequence: CASGWGREGTGELFF. V usage is TRBV6-5 and J usage is TRBJ2-2; 9 bases agree with TRBD2. The CDR3 is 15 amino acids. V shed 8 bases, J shed 5 bases, and the junction held 9 bases outside the gene matches. From germline, CDR1 is MNHEY and CDR2 SVGAGI.

This rearrangement joins TRBV11-3 to TRBJ2-3; 7 bases are shared with TRBD2. V lost 0 bases, J lost 6 bases, and 6 bases stayed unmatched. The CDR3 loop spans 15 amino acids. Germline V gene sequence: CDR1 SGHNT, CDR2 YENEEA. The CDR3 sequence: CASSLEGGKGDTQYF. The CDR3 coding sequence is TGTGCCAGCAGCTTAGAGGGGGGGAAAGGGGATACGCAGTATTTT.

With respect to this clone: One end of the junction varies from germline; a read error may be responsible. The rearrangement links TRBV5-4 to TRBJ1-2; maybe TRBD1 (5 bases). Germline values: CDR1 SGHNT, CDR2 YYREEE (reference sequence). This CDR3 is built from 16 residues. CDR3 nucleotide sequence: TGTGCCAGCAGCTTGGGCGGGGGACCCCACCTCTATAGCTACACCTTC. Encoded protein: CASSLGGGPHLYSYTF.

J is TRBJ1-4 and V is TRBV4-3; the D is unclear. Germline V gives CDR1 LGHNA, CDR2 YSLEER. V lost 1 base and J lost 3, with 9 bases in between. There are 15 residues in the CDR3. CDR3 residues: CASSQVRVANEKLFF. In DNA, the CDR3 is TGCGCCAGCAGCCAAGTTCGGGTTGCTAATGAAAAACTGTTTTTT.

This chain connects TRBV12-3 or TRBV12-4 to TRBJ1-1; 7 bases are shared with TRBD1. V shed 5 bases, J shed 3 bases, and the junction held 3 bases outside the gene matches. CDR3 length: 13 residues. The CDR3 loop is CASSPQGDTEAFF. The CDR3 nucleotides read TGTGCCAGCAGTCCGCAGGGGGACACTGAAGCTTTCTTT.

The chain recombines TRBV25-1 with TRBJ1-2; a weak D match, TRBD1 (5 bases). Trimming took off 1 base at V and 6 bases at J, with 9 bases between the two ends. The CDR3 loop spans 13 amino acids. Germline V CDR1 and CDR2: MGHDK, SYGVNS. The CDR3 DNA reads as TGTGCCAGCAGTGAATCAGGGTTGGATGGCTACACCTTC. Translated: CASSESGLDGYTF.

CDR3 in amino acids: CASSLILAGPDTQYF. CDR3 sequence (DNA): TGTGCCAGCAGCTTAATACTAGCGGGGCCAGATACGCAGTATTTT. The J gene is TRBJ2-3, the V gene TRBV7-9, with 10 bases that match TRBD2. The CDR3 is made up of 15 amino acids. With V trimmed by 2 bases and J by 4 bases, 3 bases remained unmatched. CDR1 and CDR2 from the germline V gene are SEHNR and FQNEAQ (reference sequence).

The chain is built from TRBV5-1 and TRBJ2-2; tentative D call: TRBD2 (6 bases). Germline V gives CDR1 SGHRS, CDR2 YFSETQ. Trimming shortened V by 4 bases and J by 6 bases, and 13 bases separated the two germline ends. The CDR3 has 14 amino acids. The CDR3 DNA is TGCGCCAGCAGCGCGGGGCCCCGGGCCGGGGAGCTGTTTTTT. Its translation is CASSAGPRAGELFF.